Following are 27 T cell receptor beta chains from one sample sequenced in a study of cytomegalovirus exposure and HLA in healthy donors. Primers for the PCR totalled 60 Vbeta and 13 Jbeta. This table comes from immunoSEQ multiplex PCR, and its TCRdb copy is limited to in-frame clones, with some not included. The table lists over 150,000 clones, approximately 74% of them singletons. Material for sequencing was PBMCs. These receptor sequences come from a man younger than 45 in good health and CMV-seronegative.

CDR3 in amino acids: CSVDTPLGGPEAFF. The CDR3 DNA is TGCAGCGTTGATACACCCCTTGGGGGCCCTGAAGCTTTCTTT. The chain employs TRBV29-1 and TRBJ1-1; D possibly corresponds to TRBD1 (6 bases). Germline values: CDR1 SQVTM, CDR2 ANQGSEA. V was clipped by 3 bases and J by 6 bases, with 17 bases between them. CDR3 size: 14 residues.

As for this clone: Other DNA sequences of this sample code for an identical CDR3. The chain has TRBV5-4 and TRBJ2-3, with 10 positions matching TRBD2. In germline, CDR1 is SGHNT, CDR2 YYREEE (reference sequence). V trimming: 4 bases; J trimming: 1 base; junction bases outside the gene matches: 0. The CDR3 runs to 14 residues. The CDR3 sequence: CASSLAGGTDTQYF. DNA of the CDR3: TGTGCCAGCAGCCTAGCGGGGGGCACAGATACGCAGTATTTT.

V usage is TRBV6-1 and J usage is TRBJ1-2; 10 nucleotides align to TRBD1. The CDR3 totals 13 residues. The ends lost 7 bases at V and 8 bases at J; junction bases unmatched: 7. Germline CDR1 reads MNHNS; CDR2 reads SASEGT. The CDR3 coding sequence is TGTGCCAGCATATGGACAGGGGGGACAGGCTACACCTTC. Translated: CASIWTGGTGYTF.

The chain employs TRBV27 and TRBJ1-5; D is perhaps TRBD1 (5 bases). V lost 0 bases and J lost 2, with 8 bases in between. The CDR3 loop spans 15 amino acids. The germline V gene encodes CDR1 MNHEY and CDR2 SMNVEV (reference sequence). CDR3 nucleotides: TGTGCCAGCAGTTTATCGGCGACAGGCAATCAGCCCCAGCATTTT. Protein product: CASSLSATGNQPQHF.

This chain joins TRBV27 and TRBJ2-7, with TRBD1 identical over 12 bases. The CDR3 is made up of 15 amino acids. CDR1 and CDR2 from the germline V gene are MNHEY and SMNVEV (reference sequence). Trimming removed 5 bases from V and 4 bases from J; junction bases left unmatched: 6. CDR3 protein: CASSPGTGGGYEQYF. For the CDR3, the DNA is TGTGCCAGCAGTCCCGGGACAGGGGGCGGTTACGAGCAGTACTTC.

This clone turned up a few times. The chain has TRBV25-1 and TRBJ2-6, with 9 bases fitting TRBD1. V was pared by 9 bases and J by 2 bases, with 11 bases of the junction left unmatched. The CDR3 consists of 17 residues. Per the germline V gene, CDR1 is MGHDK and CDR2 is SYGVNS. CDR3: CASAPGQGNTGANVLTF. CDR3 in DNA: TGTGCCAGTGCGCCGGGACAGGGTAACACTGGGGCCAACGTCCTGACTTTC.

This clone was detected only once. The CDR3 region is CASSLDRPGANVLTF. In DNA form, the CDR3 reads TGTGCCAGCAGTCTTGACAGGCCTGGGGCCAACGTCCTGACTTTC. This chain links TRBV28 with TRBJ2-6; a weak D match, TRBD1 (6 bases). Germline assignment: CDR1 MDHEN and CDR2 SYDVKM. CDR3 length: 15 amino acids. Deletions cut 5 bases from V and 2 bases from J, with 10 bases between.

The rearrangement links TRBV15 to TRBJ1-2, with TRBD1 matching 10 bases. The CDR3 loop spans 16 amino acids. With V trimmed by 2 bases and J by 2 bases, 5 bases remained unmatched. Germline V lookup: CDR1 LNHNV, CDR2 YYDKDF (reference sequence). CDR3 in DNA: TGTGCCACCAGCAGAAAGGGGACAGGGGAAAACTATGGCTACACCTTC. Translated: CATSRKGTGENYGYTF.

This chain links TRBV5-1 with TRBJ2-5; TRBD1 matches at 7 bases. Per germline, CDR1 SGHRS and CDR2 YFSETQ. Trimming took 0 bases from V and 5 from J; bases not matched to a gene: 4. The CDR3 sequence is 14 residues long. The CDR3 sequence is CASSLGQGRETQYF. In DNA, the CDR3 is TGCGCCAGCAGCTTGGGACAGGGACGGGAGACCCAGTACTTC.

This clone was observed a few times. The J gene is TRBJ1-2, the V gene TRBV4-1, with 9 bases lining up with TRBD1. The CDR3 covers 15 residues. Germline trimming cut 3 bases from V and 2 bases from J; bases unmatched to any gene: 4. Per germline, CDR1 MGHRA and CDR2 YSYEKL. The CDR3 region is CASSQPGQGNYGYTF. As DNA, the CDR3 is TGCGCCAGCAGCCAGCCGGGACAGGGCAACTATGGCTACACCTTC.

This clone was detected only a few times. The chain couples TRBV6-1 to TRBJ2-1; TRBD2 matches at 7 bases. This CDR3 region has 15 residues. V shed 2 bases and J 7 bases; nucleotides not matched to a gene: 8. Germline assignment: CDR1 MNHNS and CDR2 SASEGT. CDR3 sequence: CASSELRGGGNEQFF. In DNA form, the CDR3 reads TGTGCCAGCAGTGAATTGCGCGGGGGAGGGAATGAGCAGTTCTTC.

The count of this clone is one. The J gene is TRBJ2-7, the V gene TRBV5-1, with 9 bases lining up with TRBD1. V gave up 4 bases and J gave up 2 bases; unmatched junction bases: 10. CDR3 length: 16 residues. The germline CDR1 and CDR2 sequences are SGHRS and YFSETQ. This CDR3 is CASSMDWTGATYEQYF. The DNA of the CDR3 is TGCGCCAGCAGCATGGACTGGACAGGGGCGACCTACGAGCAGTACTTC. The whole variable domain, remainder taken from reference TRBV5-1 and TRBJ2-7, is KAGVTQTPRYLIKTRGQQVTLSCSPISGHRSVSWYQQTPGQGLQFLFEYFSETQRNKGNFPGRFSGRQFSNSRSEMNVSTLELGDSALYLCASSMDWTGATYEQYFGPGTRLTVT.

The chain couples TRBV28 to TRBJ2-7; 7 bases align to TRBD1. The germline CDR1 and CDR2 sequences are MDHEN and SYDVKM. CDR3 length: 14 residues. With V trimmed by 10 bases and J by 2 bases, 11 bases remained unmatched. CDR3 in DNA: TGTGCCATTTCCCAGAGGGGGCTCACCTACGAGCAGTACTTC. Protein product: CAISQRGLTYEQYF.

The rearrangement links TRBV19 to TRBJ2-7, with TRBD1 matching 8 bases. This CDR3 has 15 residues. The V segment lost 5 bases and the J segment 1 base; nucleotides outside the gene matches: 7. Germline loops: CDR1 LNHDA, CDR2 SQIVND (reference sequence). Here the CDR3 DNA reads TGTGCCAGTAGTGCAGGCCAGGGGGCTTCCTACGAGCAGTACTTC. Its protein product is CASSAGQGASYEQYF. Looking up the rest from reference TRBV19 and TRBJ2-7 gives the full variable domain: DGGITQSPKYLFRKEGQNVTLSCEQNLNHDAMYWYRQDPGQGLRLIYYSQIVNDFQKGDIAEGYSVSREKKESFPLTVTSAQKNPTAFYLCASSAGQGASYEQYFGPGTRLTVT.

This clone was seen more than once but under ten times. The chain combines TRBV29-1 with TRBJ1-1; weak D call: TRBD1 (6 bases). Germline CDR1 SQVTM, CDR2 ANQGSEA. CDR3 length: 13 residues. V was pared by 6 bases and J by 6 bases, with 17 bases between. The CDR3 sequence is CSVDNDRSPEAFF. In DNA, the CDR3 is TGCAGCGTAGATAACGACAGGAGCCCTGAAGCTTTCTTT.

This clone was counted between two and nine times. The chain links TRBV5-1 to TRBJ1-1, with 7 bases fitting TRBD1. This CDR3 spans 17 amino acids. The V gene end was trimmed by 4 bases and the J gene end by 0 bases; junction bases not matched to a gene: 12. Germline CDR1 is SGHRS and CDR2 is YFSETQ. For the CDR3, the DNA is TGCGCCAGCAGCCGGGACAGTTCTCACGGATTGAACACTGAAGCTTTCTTT. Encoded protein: CASSRDSSHGLNTEAFF.

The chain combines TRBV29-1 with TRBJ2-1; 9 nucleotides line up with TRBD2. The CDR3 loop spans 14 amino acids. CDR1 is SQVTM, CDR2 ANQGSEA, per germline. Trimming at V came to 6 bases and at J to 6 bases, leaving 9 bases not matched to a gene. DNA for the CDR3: TGCAGCGTGGGATCTGCGGGGGGGCGCAATGAGCAGTTCTTC. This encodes CSVGSAGGRNEQFF.

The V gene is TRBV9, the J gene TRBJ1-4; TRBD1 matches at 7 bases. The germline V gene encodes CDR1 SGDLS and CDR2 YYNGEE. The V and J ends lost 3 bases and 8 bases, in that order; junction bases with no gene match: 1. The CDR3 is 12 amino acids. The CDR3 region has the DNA TGTGCCAGCAGCGCACAGGGGGAAAAACTGTTTTTT. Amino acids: CASSAQGEKLFF.

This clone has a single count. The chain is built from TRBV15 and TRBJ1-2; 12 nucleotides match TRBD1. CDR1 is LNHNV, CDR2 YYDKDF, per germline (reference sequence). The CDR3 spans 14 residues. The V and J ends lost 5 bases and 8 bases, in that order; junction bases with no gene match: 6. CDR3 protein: CATSAGQGALGYTF. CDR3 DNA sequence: TGTGCCACCAGCGCGGGACAGGGGGCCTTAGGCTACACCTTC.

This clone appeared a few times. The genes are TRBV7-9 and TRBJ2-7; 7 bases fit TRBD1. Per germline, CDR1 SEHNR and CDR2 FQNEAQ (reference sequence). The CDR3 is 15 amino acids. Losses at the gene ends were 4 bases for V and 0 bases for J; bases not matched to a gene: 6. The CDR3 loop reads CASSSPGQSSYEQYF. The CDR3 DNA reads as TGTGCCAGCAGCTCACCGGGACAGAGCTCCTACGAGCAGTACTTC.

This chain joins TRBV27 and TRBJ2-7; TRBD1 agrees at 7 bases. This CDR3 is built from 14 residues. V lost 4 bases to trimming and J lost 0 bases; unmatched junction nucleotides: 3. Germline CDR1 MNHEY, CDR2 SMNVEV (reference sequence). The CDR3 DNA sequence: TGTGCCAGCAGTTCCGGGACAGACTCCTACGAGCAGTACTTC. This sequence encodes CASSSGTDSYEQYF.

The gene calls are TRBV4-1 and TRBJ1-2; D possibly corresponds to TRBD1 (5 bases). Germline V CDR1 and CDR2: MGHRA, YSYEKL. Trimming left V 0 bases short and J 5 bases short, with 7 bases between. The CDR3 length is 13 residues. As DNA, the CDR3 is TGCGCCAGCAGCCAAGATGCAGGGTATGGCTACACCTTC. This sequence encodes CASSQDAGYGYTF.

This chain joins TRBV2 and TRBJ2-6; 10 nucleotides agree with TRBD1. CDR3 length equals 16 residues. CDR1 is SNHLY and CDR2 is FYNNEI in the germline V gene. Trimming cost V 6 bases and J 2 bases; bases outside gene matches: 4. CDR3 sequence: CASRDRGYTGANVLTF. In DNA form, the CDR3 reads TGTGCCAGCAGGGACAGGGGGTATACTGGGGCCAACGTCCTGACTTTC.

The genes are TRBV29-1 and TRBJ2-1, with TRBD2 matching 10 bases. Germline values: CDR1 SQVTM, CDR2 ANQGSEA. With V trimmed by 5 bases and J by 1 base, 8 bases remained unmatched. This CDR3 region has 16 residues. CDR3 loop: CSVLSLAGGSYNEQFF. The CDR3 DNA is TGCAGCGTTCTTTCTTTAGCGGGGGGATCCTACAATGAGCAGTTCTTC.

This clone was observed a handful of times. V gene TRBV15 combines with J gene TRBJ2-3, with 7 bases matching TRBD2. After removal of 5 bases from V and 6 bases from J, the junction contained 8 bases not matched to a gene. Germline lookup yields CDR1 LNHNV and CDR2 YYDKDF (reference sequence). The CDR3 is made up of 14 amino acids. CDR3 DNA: TGTGCCACCAGCTTTAGCGGGCCTGCGGATACGCAGTATTTT. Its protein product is CATSFSGPADTQYF.

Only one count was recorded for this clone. CDR3: CASSSREAESNQPQHF. The CDR3 region has the DNA TGTGCCAGCAGTTCGCGCGAGGCAGAGAGCAATCAGCCCCAGCATTTT. The chain combines TRBV28 with TRBJ1-5, with unresolved D. Germline CDR1 is MDHEN and CDR2 is SYDVKM. V was trimmed by 4 bases and J by 1 base, leaving 14 bases between them. The CDR3 spans 16 residues.

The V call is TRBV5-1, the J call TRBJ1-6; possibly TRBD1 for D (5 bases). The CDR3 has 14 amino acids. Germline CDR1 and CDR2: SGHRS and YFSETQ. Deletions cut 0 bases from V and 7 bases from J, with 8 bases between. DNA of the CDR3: TGCGCCAGCAGCTTGGGACAGCCAAATTCACCCCTCCACTTT. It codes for CASSLGQPNSPLHF.